This entry lists 28 T cell receptor beta chains sequenced from one sample in a study of cytomegalovirus exposure and HLA in healthy donors. Vbeta (60) and Jbeta (13) primers were used in the PCR. The protocol was immunoSEQ multiplex PCR, while the TCRdb copy is restricted to in-frame clones and leaves out a portion. The table records 150,000 to 200,000 clones, almost 85% of them present only once. The sample taken for sequencing was PBMCs. All receptors come from a girl between 10 and 17 years old in good health and CMV-seropositive.

This clone was detected a few times. The chain links TRBV5-4 to TRBJ1-1; D ambiguous. Germline CDR1 SGHNT, CDR2 YYREEE (reference sequence). The V end lost 1 base, the J end lost 5 bases, and 12 bases lay between the germline ends. The CDR3 runs 14 residues. The CDR3 nucleotides are TGTGCCAGCAGCTTGAGCTTTGTGAGGACTGAAGCTTTCTTT. It yields the protein CASSLSFVRTEAFF.

The rearrangement links TRBV6-1 to TRBJ1-3; 8 nucleotides match TRBD1. CDR1 and CDR2 from the germline V gene are MNHNS and SASEGT. The CDR3 has 15 residues. The J segment lost 2 bases and the V segment lost 6 bases, leaving 6 bases of the junction unmatched. CDR3 DNA: TGTGCCAGCAGCTCAGACAGGGGCGCTGGAAACACCATATATTTT. This encodes CASSSDRGAGNTIYF.

Worth noting for this clone: The same CDR3 can be traced to other DNA sequences in this sample. The genes are TRBV4-1 and TRBJ2-1; D call uncertain. The ends were cut back, 3 bases at V and 0 bases at J, with 9 bases in the middle. This CDR3 spans 15 amino acids. In germline, CDR1 is MGHRA, CDR2 YSYEKL. The CDR3 reads CASSQAESSYNEQFF. DNA of the CDR3: TGCGCCAGCAGCCAGGCGGAGAGCTCCTACAATGAGCAGTTCTTC.

The chain couples TRBV11-1 to TRBJ1-1, with 10 positions matching TRBD1. The CDR3 is 14 amino acids. The germline V gene encodes CDR1 SGHAT and CDR2 FQDESV (reference sequence). Unmatched junction bases numbered 6, after V lost 10 bases and J lost 1 base. DNA of the CDR3: TGTGCCACCACGGGACAGGGGAAGAACACTGAAGCTTTCTTT. It codes for CATTGQGKNTEAFF.

The V gene is TRBV10-3, the J gene TRBJ1-2; 7 bases are a match to TRBD1. With V trimmed by 3 bases and J by 5 bases, 15 bases remained unmatched. CDR1 and CDR2 from the germline V gene are ENHRY and SYGVKD. The CDR3 is 17 residues long. CDR3 protein: CAISDGLGLGTEYGYTF. CDR3 bases: TGTGCCATCAGTGATGGTTTGGGTCTGGGGACAGAGTATGGCTACACCTTC.

The chain has TRBV2 and TRBJ2-7; 7 bases are a match to TRBD2. Germline lookup yields CDR1 SNHLY and CDR2 FYNNEI. V was clipped by 4 bases and J by 4 bases; unmatched bases: 4. CDR3 length: 13 residues. The CDR3 spells CASSVGRVYEQYF. The DNA of the CDR3 is TGTGCCAGCAGTGTAGGGAGGGTTTACGAGCAGTACTTC.

The chain carries TRBV29-1 and TRBJ1-2; D might be TRBD1 (5 bases). V was shortened by 0 bases and J by 6 bases, with 8 bases between the two germline ends. The CDR3 has 12 amino acids. CDR1 and CDR2 (germline): SQVTM, ANQGSEA. The CDR3, as DNA: TGCAGCGTTGAAGATTTAGGGGATGGCTACACCTTC. Amino acids: CSVEDLGDGYTF.

The rearrangement uses TRBV19 and TRBJ1-5; D not certain. Germline V gene data show CDR1 as LNHDA and CDR2 as SQIVND (reference sequence). The CDR3 has 13 residues. Trimming left V 3 bases short and J 7 bases short, with 10 bases between. As DNA, the CDR3 is TGTGCCAGTAGTATCCGGGTGAGGCAGCCCCAGCATTTT. The encoded protein is CASSIRVRQPQHF.

V usage is TRBV1 and J usage is TRBJ2-5; the table names TRBD2, a call not compared with the DNA. TRBV1 is shown as a pseudogene. The CDR3 spans 15 residues. CDR3 nucleotides: TGCACCAGTTCGGGGAGTAGCGGGGAGCAAGAGACCCAGTACTTC. This translates into CTSSGSSGEQETQYF.

This clone was counted once. This sequence joins TRBV7-3 and TRBJ2-3; 9 bases agree with TRBD2. CDR1 and CDR2 (germline): SGHTA, FQGTGA. Trimming removed 5 bases from V and 5 bases from J; junction bases left unmatched: 8. This CDR3 is 15 amino acids long. This CDR3 reads CASSKAGLAGDTQYF. CDR3 bases: TGTGCCAGCAGCAAGGCGGGACTAGCTGGAGATACGCAGTATTTT.

V is TRBV11-1 and J is TRBJ1-5; TRBD1 agrees at 8 bases. V was pared by 5 bases and J by 4 bases, with 1 base of the junction left unmatched. The CDR3 loop spans 13 amino acids. Germline assignment: CDR1 SGHAT and CDR2 FQDESV (reference sequence). This CDR3 reads CASSRQGNQPQHF. In nucleotides, the CDR3 is TGTGCCAGCAGCCGACAGGGGAATCAGCCCCAGCATTTT.

The chain carries TRBV11-2 and TRBJ2-1; 9 bases are a match to TRBD1. There are 15 residues in the CDR3. V lost 5 bases and J lost 7; bases outside the gene matches: 9. Germline V lookup: CDR1 SGHAT, CDR2 FQNNGV. The CDR3 DNA reads as TGTGCCAGCAGCAAAGACAGGGGGGGATCTAATGAGCAGTTCTTC. Translated: CASSKDRGGSNEQFF.

The gene calls are TRBV27 and TRBJ2-6, with D perhaps matching TRBD1 (5 bases). Germline V gene sequence: CDR1 MNHEY, CDR2 SMNVEV (reference sequence). The germline V and J ends were trimmed by 3 bases and 2 bases, with 11 bases remaining between them. The CDR3 has 16 amino acids. The CDR3 sequence: CASSFQGSTGANVLTF. CDR3 in DNA: TGTGCCAGCAGTTTCCAGGGATCGACTGGGGCCAACGTCCTGACTTTC.

The V and J genes are TRBV5-4 and TRBJ2-3; possible D gene TRBD1, 6 bases. With 0 bases removed from V and 3 bases from J, the gap between germline ends came to 11 bases. The CDR3 has 15 residues. Germline V gene data show CDR1 as SGHNT and CDR2 as YYREEE (reference sequence). The CDR3 region is CASSLDRAGTDTQYF. The DNA for the CDR3 is TGTGCCAGCAGCTTGGACAGGGCCGGGACAGATACGCAGTATTTT.

The chain recombines TRBV19 with TRBJ2-1; 8 bases agree with TRBD2. The CDR3 loop spans 17 amino acids. Per the germline V gene, CDR1 is LNHDA and CDR2 is SQIVND (reference sequence). V was clipped by 5 bases and J by 1 base; unmatched bases: 10. CDR3 DNA sequence: TGTGCCAGTAGTGCGGGACTACTAGCGGCTTCCTACAATGAGCAGTTCTTC. Its protein is CASSAGLLAASYNEQFF.

This sequence joins TRBV7-9 and TRBJ1-1, with a weak D call TRBD1 (5 bases). The V end lost 5 bases, the J end lost 0 bases, and 10 bases lay between the germline ends. Germline CDR1 SEHNR, CDR2 FQNEAQ (reference sequence). The length of the CDR3 is 14 residues. This chain's CDR3 is CASSVMGLNTEAFF. CDR3 DNA sequence: TGTGCCAGCAGCGTAATGGGGCTGAACACTGAAGCTTTCTTT.

The chain carries TRBV6-4 and TRBJ1-4; 8 bases map to TRBD1. Germline V gives CDR1 MRHNA, CDR2 SNTAGT. Trimming cost V 4 bases and J 4 bases; bases outside gene matches: 5. This CDR3 comprises 15 residues. CDR3 loop: CASSGGTGGNEKLFF. The CDR3 region has the DNA TGTGCCAGCAGTGGCGGGACAGGTGGTAATGAAAAACTGTTTTTT.

V is TRBV5-4 and J is TRBJ1-1; D gene uncertain. The germline V and J ends were trimmed by 1 base and 6 bases, with 10 bases remaining between them. The length of the CDR3 is 13 residues. The germline gives CDR1 SGHNT, CDR2 YYREEE (reference sequence). The CDR3 DNA follows: TGTGCCAGCAGCTTGAACTCCGAGGCTGAAGCTTTCTTT. Its protein product is CASSLNSEAEAFF.

The genes are TRBV11-2 and TRBJ1-3; no clear D. Looked up from germline, CDR1 is SGHAT and CDR2 is FQNNGV. There are 16 residues in the CDR3. Trimming removed 0 bases from V and 2 bases from J, with 11 bases in between. CDR3 residues: CASSLEGAKAGNTIYF. The CDR3 DNA is TGTGCCAGCAGCTTAGAGGGAGCAAAAGCTGGAAACACCATATATTTT.

The rearrangement links TRBV5-5 to TRBJ1-1; D possibly corresponds to TRBD1 (5 bases). This CDR3 is 15 amino acids long. V lost 4 bases and J lost 5, with 18 bases in between. Germline CDR1 SGHKS, CDR2 YYEKEE (reference sequence). CDR3 DNA: TGTGCCAGCAGCCTCTATCCATGGCGGGGGACTGAAGCTTTCTTT. Protein product: CASSLYPWRGTEAFF.

The chain recombines TRBV29-1 with TRBJ1-2, with 7 nucleotides matching TRBD1. CDR3 length equals 14 residues. Germline trimming cut 3 bases from V and 4 bases from J; bases unmatched to any gene: 8. Germline lookup yields CDR1 SQVTM and CDR2 ANQGSEA. For the CDR3, the DNA is TGCAGCGTTGATGTGGACAGGTCCGCCTATGGCTACACCTTC. Residues: CSVDVDRSAYGYTF. Drawing the rest from reference TRBV29-1 and TRBJ1-2, the complete variable domain is SAVISQKPSRDICQRGTSLTIQCQVDSQVTMMFWYRQQPGQSLTLIATANQGSEATYESGFVIDKFPISRPNLTFSTLTVSNMSPEDSSIYLCSVDVDRSAYGYTFGSGTRLTVV.

This chain joins TRBV10-3 and TRBJ1-2, with 7 bases matching TRBD1. V lost 0 bases, J lost 7 bases, and 8 bases stayed unmatched. The CDR3 loop spans 15 amino acids. CDR1 and CDR2 from the germline V gene are ENHRY and SYGVKD. The CDR3: CAISESRGTEAGYTF. The CDR3, as DNA: TGTGCCATCAGTGAGTCTCGTGGGACAGAAGCTGGCTACACCTTC.

V usage is TRBV9 and J usage is TRBJ2-1; 12 nucleotides align to TRBD2. Unmatched junction bases numbered 7, after V lost 3 bases and J lost 0 bases. CDR1 is SGDLS and CDR2 is YYNGEE in the germline V gene. CDR3 length equals 18 residues. This CDR3 reads CASSEASGGGSSYNEQFF. The CDR3 nucleotides read TGTGCCAGCAGCGAGGCTAGCGGGGGGGGGAGCTCCTACAATGAGCAGTTCTTC.

The chain combines TRBV7-9 with TRBJ1-1, with D uncertain. V lost 5 bases, J lost 1 base, and 8 bases lay in between. The CDR3 is made up of 13 amino acids. Germline V gives CDR1 SEHNR, CDR2 FQNEAQ (reference sequence). The CDR3 sequence is CASSAEKNTEAFF. In DNA, the CDR3 is TGTGCCAGCAGCGCGGAAAAGAACACTGAAGCTTTCTTT.

The sample holds one count of this clone. The chain uses TRBV7-9 and TRBJ2-7, with 9 positions matching TRBD1. The V gene end was trimmed by 4 bases and the J gene end by 5 bases; junction bases not matched to a gene: 6. CDR1 is SEHNR, CDR2 FQNEAQ, per germline (reference sequence). This CDR3 is 14 amino acids long. The CDR3 loop reads CASSSGTGKDEQYF. CDR3 in DNA: TGTGCCAGCAGCTCCGGGACAGGGAAGGACGAGCAGTACTTC.

This chain links TRBV19 with TRBJ1-1; D is ambiguous. V was pared by 7 bases and J by 3 bases, with 18 bases between. The CDR3 runs 15 residues. Germline lookup yields CDR1 LNHDA and CDR2 SQIVND (reference sequence). CDR3 bases: TGTGCCAGTACCAATTCCGCTGGGCCGGACACTGAAGCTTTCTTT. This gives the protein CASTNSAGPDTEAFF.

Details on this clone: Different DNA sequences within this sample yield the same CDR3. This CDR3 is CASSLGQGDGYTF. The DNA of the CDR3 is TGTGCCAGCAGCCTGGGACAGGGGGACGGCTACACCTTC. The chain combines TRBV7-9 with TRBJ1-2; TRBD1 aligns across 11 bases. Trimming cost V 5 bases and J 8 bases; bases outside gene matches: 4. There are 13 residues in the CDR3. CDR1 and CDR2 (germline): SEHNR, FQNEAQ (reference sequence). The complete variable domain, with remaining parts taken from reference TRBV7-9 and TRBJ1-2, reads DTGVSQNPRHKITKRGQNVTFRCDPISEHNRLYWYRQTLGQGPEFLTYFQNEAQLEKSRLLSDRFSAERPKGSFSTLEIQRTEQGDSAMYLCASSLGQGDGYTFGSGTRLTVV.

This clone was picked up one time. The chain recombines TRBV30 with TRBJ2-3; TRBD1 matches at 7 bases. This CDR3 comprises 13 residues. Trimming at V came to 3 bases and at J to 4 bases, leaving 4 bases not matched to a gene. Germline-derived CDR1 and CDR2 are GTSNPN and SVGIG (reference sequence). CDR3 nucleotides: TGTGCCTGGAGAGTAGGGGGCGCAGATACGCAGTATTTT. Translating gives CAWRVGGADTQYF.